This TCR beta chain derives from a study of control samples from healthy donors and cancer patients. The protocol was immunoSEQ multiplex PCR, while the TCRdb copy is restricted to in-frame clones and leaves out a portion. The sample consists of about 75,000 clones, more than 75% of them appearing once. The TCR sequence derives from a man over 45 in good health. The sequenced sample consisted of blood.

The CDR3 nucleotides read TGTGCCAGCTCACAGACAGAGGACAATCAGCCCCAGCATTTT. Its protein is CASSQTEDNQPQHF. V usage is TRBV18 and J usage is TRBJ1-5; tentative D call: TRBD1 (5 bases). Germline V gene sequence: CDR1 KGHSH, CDR2 LQKENI. The CDR3 runs 14 residues. Trimming stripped 4 bases from V and 3 bases from J, with 10 bases between.